This T cell receptor (beta chain) was captured in a study of T-cell reconstitution after alpha-beta-depleted transplantation in children. Study-level points and caveats: Elevated TCRbeta diversity at day 60 was traced, in some patients, to surviving recipient T cells and thymic progenitors. Alpha-beta T cells about two months after transplant reportedly derived from several hundred expanded graft clones. Newly made T cells mostly supplied T-cell counts and diversity one year after transplant.

This clonotype has a single count. Its matching antigen is unknown. The germline V gene encodes CDR1 SGHRS and CDR2 YFSETQ. The CDR3 consists of 15 residues. V dropped 0 bases and J dropped 3; count of bases not matched to a gene: 2. Unique molecular identifiers were used to barcode this TCRbeta library. Using its own MiXCR run on the PCR reads, TCRdb lists one record per CDR3 protein. Altogether hundreds of thousands of distinct CDR3 sequences are present, about 17% being singletons, with the ten largest covering approximately 28%. Sequenced here: PBMCs, mostly from graft donor cells, sampled 360 days after TCRalphabeta/CD19-depleted stem cell transplant. The sequence was obtained from a boy under three years old who had a stem cell transplant for Wiskott-Aldrich syndrome, so the T cells may come from the graft donor. This chain uses TRBV5-1 with TRBJ2-2; 7 bases fit TRBD1. The CDR3 DNA reads as TGCGCCAGCAGCTTGGGGGACAGATACACCGGGGAGCTGTTTTTT. It translates to CASSLGDRYTGELFF.